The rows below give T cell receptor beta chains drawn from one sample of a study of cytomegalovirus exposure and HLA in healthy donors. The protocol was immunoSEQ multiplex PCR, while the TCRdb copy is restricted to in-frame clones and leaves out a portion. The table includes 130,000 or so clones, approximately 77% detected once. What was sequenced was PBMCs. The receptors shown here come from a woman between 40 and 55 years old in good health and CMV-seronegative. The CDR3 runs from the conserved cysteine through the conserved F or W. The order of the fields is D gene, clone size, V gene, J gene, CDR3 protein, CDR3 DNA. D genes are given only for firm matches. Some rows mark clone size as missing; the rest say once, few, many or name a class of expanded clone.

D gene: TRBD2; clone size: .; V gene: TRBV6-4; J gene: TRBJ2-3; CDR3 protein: CASSAAGGVSDTQYF; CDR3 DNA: TGTGCCAGCAGTGCTGCGGGGGGGGTATCAGATACGCAGTATTTT
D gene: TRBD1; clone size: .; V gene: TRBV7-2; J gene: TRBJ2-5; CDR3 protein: CASSSTDRGRETQYF; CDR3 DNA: TGTGCCAGCAGCTCCACGGACAGGGGGCGAGAGACCCAGTACTTC
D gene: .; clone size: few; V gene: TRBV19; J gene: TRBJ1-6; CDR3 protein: CASSVFGERTYNSPLHF; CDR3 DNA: TGTGCCAGTAGTGTCTTTGGGGAGAGAACCTATAATTCACCCCTCCACTTT
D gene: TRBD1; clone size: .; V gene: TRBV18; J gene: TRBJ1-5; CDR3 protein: CASSPPGTGSNQPQHF; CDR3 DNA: TGTGCCAGCTCACCGCCCGGGACAGGGAGCAATCAGCCCCAGCATTTT
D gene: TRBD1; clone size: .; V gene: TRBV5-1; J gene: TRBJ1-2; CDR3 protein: CASSLQGTVTINYGYTF; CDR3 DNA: TGCGCCAGCAGTCTTCAGGGGACAGTTACTATTAACTATGGCTACACCTTC
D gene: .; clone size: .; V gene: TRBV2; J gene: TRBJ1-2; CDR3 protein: CASSDQGTGTGYGYTF; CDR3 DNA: TGTGCCAGCAGTGACCAAGGAACAGGGACGGGCTATGGCTACACCTTC
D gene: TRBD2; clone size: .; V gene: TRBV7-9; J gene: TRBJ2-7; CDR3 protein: CASSPRGGTEQYF; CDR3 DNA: TGTGCCAGCAGCCCCCGGGGGGGCACCGAGCAGTACTTC
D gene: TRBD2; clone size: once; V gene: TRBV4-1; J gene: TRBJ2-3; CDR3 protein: CASSHRTSGITDTQYF; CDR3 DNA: TGCGCCAGCAGCCATAGGACTAGCGGGATCACAGATACGCAGTATTTT
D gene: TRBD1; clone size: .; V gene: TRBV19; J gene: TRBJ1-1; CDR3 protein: CATVDRGTNTEAFF; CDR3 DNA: TGTGCCACCGTGGACAGGGGGACGAACACTGAAGCTTTCTTT
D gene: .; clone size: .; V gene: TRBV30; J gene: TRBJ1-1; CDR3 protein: CAWSGAGNTEAFF; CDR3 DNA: TGTGCCTGGAGTGGCGCAGGGAACACTGAAGCTTTCTTT
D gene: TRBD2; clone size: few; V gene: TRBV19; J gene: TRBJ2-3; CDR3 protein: CASTRGGWTDTQYF; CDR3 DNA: TGTGCCAGTACTCGGGGGGGTTGGACAGATACGCAGTATTTT
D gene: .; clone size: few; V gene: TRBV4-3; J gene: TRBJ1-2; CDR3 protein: CASSQTADKPCGYTF; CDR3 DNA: TGCGCCAGCAGCCAGACGGCAGACAAGCCGTGTGGCTACACCTTC
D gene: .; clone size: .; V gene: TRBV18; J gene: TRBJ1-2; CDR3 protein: CASSPTQVRGNYGYTF; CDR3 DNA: TGTGCCAGCTCACCAACACAGGTCAGGGGCAACTATGGCTACACCTTC
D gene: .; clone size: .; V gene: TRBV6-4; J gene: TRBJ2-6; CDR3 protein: CASSDPEGGANVLTF; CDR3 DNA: TGTGCCAGCAGTGACCCCGAGGGTGGGGCCAACGTCCTGACTTTC
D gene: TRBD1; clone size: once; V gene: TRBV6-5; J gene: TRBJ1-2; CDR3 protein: CASSREGTGGLRYTF; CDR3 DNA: TGTGCCAGCAGTCGGGAAGGGACAGGGGGACTCCGCTACACCTTC
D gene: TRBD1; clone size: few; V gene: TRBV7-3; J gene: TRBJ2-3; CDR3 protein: CASTDRGLSTDTQYF; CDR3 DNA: TGTGCCAGCACCGACAGGGGGCTGAGCACAGATACGCAGTATTTT
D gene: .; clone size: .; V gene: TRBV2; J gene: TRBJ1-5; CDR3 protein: CASSRWRVENQPQHF; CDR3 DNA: TGTGCCAGCAGCCGGTGGAGGGTTGAAAATCAGCCCCAGCATTTT
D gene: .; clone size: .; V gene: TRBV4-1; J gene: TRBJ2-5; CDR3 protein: CASSQVPLRKQETQYF; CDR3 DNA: TGCGCCAGCAGCCAAGTCCCTTTGCGAAAGCAAGAGACCCAGTACTTC
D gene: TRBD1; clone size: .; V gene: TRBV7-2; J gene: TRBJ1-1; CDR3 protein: CASSLTGTGRNTEAFF; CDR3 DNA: TGTGCCAGCAGCTTAACCGGGACAGGGCGAAACACTGAAGCTTTCTTT
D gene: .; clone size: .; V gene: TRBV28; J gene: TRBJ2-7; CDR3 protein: CASTLGGTEAYEQYF; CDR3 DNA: TGTGCCAGCACCCTTGGGGGGACAGAAGCTTACGAGCAGTACTTC
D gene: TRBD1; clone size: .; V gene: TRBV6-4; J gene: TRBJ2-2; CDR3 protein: CASSSTGQGTGELFF; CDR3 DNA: TGTGCCAGCAGTAGTACGGGACAGGGGACCGGGGAGCTGTTTTTT
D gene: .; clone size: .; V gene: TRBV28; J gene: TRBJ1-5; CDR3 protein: CASSSQTGSNQPQHF; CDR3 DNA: TGTGCCAGCAGTTCACAAACAGGGTCCAATCAGCCCCAGCATTTT
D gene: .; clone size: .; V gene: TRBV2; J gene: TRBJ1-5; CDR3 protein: CASSGPGQVSGPPQHF; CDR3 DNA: TGTGCCAGCAGTGGGCCAGGGCAAGTATCAGGGCCGCCCCAGCATTTT
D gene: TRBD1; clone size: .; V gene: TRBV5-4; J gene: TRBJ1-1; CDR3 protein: CASSFTGGGNTEAFF; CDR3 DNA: TGTGCCAGCAGCTTTACAGGGGGGGGGAACACTGAAGCTTTCTTT
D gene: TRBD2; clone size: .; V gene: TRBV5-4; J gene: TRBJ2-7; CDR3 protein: CASSLAGTSGGSYEQYF; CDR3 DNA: TGTGCCAGCAGCTTGGCGGGGACTAGCGGGGGGTCCTACGAGCAGTACTTC
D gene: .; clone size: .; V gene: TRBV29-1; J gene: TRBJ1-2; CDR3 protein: CSVDLREGGYTF; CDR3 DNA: TGCAGCGTTGATCTTAGGGAGGGTGGCTACACCTTC
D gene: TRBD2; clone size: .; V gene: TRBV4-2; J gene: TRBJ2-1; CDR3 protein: CASSQGLAAYEQFF; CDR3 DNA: TGTGCCAGCAGCCAAGGACTAGCGGCTTATGAGCAGTTCTTC
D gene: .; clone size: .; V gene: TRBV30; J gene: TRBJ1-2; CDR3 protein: CAWRRRGSGYGYTF; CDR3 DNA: TGTGCCTGGAGGCGCAGGGGAAGCGGCTATGGCTACACCTTC
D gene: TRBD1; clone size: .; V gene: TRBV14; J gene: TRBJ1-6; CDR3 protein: CASSPRTGRSPLHF; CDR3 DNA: TGTGCCAGCAGCCCCAGGACAGGCAGGTCACCCCTCCACTTT
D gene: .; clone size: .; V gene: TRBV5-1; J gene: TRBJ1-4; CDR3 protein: CASSLTATNEKLFF; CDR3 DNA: TGCGCCAGCAGCTTGACAGCAACTAATGAAAAACTGTTTTTT
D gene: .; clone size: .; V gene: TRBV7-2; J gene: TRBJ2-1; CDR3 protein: CASSPLSSSYNEQFF; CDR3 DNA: TGTGCCAGCAGCCCTCTTTCCAGCTCCTACAATGAGCAGTTCTTC
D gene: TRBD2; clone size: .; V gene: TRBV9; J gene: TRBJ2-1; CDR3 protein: CASSATLPQAGGSPEQFF; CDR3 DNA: TGTGCCAGCAGCGCAACCCTACCCCAGGCGGGGGGCAGCCCTGAGCAGTTCTTC
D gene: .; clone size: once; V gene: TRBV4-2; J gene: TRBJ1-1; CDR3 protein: CASSLGTVAEAFF; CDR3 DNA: TGTGCCAGCAGCCTCGGTACCGTGGCTGAAGCTTTCTTT
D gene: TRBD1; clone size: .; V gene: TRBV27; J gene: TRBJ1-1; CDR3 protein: CASSRTGTGTAFF; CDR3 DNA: TGTGCCAGCAGTAGAACCGGGACAGGGACGGCTTTCTTT
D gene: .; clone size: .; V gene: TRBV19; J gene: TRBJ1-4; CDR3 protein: CASSSTEKLFF; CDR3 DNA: TGTGCCAGTAGTTCGACAGAGAAACTGTTTTTT
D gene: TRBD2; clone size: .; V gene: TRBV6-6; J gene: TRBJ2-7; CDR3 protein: CASSYSTSGARDEQYF; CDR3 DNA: TGTGCCAGCAGTTACTCGACTAGCGGGGCCCGGGACGAGCAGTACTTC
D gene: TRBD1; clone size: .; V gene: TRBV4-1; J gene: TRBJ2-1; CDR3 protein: CASSRLRGGDEQFF; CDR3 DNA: TGCGCCAGCAGCCGGTTAAGAGGGGGCGATGAGCAGTTCTTC
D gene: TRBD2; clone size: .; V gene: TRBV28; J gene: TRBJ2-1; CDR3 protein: CASSLGLAGAYNEQFF; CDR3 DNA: TGTGCCAGCAGTTTGGGACTAGCGGGGGCCTACAATGAGCAGTTCTTC